What follows is one T cell receptor beta chain and its context. Cycle 7 day 1, cycle 4 day 1, and baseline were the timepoints at which blood was sampled. The entry originates in a study of OX40 agonist ivuxolimab in advanced cancers. Only in-frame clones appear in the TCRdb table, and some are missing; sequencing was by immunoSEQ multiplex PCR. The table shows some 100,000 clones, with about 85% occurring only once. V was shortened by 1 base and J by 2 bases, with 20 bases between the two germline ends. This CDR3 contains 18 residues. Per the germline V gene, CDR1 is LGHNA and CDR2 is YSLEER. The chain links TRBV4-3 to TRBJ1-2, with a tentative D call TRBD1 (6 bases). The source of this sequence is an adult with an advanced solid tumor such as melanoma, head and neck, liver or kidney cancer. The material was CD4+ or CD8+ T cells sorted from blood, obtained in a trial of the OX40 agonist ivuxolimab. The CDR3 nucleotides read TGCGCCAGCAGCCAAGGGAGGACAGCCAAAAGAACCAACTATGGCTACACCTTC. Its protein product is CASSQGRTAKRTNYGYTF.